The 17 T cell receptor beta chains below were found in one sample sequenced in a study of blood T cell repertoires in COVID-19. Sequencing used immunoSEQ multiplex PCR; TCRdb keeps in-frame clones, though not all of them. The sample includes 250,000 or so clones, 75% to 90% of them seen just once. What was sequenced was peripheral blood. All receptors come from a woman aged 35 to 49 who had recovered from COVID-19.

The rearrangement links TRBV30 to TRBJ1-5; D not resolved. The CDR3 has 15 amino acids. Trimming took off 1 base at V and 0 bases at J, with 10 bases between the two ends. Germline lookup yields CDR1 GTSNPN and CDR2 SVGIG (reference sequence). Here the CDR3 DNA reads TGTGCCTGGAGTGGATCGATCTATAGCAATCAGCCCCAGCATTTT. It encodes CAWSGSIYSNQPQHF.

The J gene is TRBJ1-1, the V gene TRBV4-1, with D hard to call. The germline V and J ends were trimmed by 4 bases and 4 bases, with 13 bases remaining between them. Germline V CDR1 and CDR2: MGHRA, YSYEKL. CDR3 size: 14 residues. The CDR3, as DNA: TGCGCCAGCAGCCTTTATTTGGCGGGCACTGAAGCTTTCTTT. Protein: CASSLYLAGTEAFF.

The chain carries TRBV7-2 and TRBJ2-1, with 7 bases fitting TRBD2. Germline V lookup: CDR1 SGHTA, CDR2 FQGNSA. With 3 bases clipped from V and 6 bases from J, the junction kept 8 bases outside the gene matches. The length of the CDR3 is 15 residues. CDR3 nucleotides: TGTGCCAGCAGCTTGGGGGGAGGGCCCGTCAATGAGCAGTTCTTC. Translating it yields CASSLGGGPVNEQFF.

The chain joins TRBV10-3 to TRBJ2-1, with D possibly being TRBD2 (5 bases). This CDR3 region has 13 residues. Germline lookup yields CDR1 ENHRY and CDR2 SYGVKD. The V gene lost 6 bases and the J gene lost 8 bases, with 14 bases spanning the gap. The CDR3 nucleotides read TGTGCCATCAGCGATGGGAGTGTCGATGAGCAGTTCTTC. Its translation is CAISDGSVDEQFF.

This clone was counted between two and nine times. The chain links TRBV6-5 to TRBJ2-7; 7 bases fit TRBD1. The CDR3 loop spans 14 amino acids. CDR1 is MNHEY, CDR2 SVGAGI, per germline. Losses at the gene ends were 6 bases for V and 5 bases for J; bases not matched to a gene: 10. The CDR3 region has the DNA TGTGCCAGCAGCCTCGCCGGGACAGATAACGAGCAGTACTTC. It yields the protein CASSLAGTDNEQYF.

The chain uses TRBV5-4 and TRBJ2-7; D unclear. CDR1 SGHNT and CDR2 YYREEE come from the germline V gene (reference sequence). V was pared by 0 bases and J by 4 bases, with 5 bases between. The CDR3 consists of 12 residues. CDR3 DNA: TGTGCCAGCAGCTTGGACGGGTACGAGCAGTACGTC. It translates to CASSLDGYEQYV.

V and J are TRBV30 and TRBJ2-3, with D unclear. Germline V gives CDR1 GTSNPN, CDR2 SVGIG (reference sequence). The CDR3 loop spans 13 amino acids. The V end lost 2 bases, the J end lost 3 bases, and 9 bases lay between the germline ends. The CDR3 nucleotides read TGTGCCTGGAGTTGGATCGGGACAGATACGCAGTATTTT. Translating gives CAWSWIGTDTQYF.

The CDR3 region is CASALTGGSQETQYF. For the CDR3, the DNA is TGTGCCAGTGCATTGACAGGGGGGAGCCAAGAGACCCAGTACTTC. The rearrangement uses TRBV19 and TRBJ2-5, with 9 nucleotides matching TRBD1. Germline V CDR1 and CDR2: LNHDA, SQIVND (reference sequence). The CDR3 contains 15 residues. Losses at the gene ends were 8 bases for V and 1 base for J; bases not matched to a gene: 8.

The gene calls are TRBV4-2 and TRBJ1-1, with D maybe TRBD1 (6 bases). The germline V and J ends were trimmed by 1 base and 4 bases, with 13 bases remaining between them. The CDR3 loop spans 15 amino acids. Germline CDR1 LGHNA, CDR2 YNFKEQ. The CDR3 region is CASSQADSQSTEAFF. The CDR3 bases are TGTGCCAGCAGCCAAGCGGACAGTCAAAGCACTGAAGCTTTCTTT.

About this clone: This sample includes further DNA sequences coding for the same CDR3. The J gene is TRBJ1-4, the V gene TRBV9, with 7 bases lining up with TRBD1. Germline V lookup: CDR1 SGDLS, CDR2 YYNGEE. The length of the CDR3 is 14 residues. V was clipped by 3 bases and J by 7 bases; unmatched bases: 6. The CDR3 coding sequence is TGTGCCAGCAGCGCACGACAGGGACCTGAAAAACTGTTTTTT. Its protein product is CASSARQGPEKLFF.

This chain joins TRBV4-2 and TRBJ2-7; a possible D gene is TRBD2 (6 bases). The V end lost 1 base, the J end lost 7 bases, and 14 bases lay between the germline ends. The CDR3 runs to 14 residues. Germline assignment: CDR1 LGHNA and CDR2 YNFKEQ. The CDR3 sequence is CASSQGSGVGEQYF. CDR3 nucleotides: TGTGCCAGCAGCCAAGGGTCGGGGGTTGGAGAGCAGTACTTC.

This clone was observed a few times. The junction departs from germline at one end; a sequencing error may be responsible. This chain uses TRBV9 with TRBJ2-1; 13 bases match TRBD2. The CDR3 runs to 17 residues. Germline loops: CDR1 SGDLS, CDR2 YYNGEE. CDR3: CASSVSGTSGAYSEQFF. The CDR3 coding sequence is TGTGCCAGCAGCGTCAGCGGGACTAGCGGGGCCTACAGTGAGCAGTTCTTC.

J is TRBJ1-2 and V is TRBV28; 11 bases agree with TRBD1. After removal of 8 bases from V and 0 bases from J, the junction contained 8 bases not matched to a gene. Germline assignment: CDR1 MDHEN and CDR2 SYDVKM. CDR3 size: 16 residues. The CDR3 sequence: CASYLGQGASNYGYTF. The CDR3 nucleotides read TGTGCCAGCTACTTAGGACAGGGGGCGTCTAACTATGGCTACACCTTC.

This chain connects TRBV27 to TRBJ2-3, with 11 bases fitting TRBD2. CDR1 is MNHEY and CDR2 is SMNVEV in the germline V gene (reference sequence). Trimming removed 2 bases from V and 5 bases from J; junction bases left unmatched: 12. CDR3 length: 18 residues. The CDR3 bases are TGTGCCAGCAGTTTAATGGGGGGTTCTAGCGGGAGGAGAGATACGCAGTATTTT. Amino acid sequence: CASSLMGGSSGRRDTQYF.

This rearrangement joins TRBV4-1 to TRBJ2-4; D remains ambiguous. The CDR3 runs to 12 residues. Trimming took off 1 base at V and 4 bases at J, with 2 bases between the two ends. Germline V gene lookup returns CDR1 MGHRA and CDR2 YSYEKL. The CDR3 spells CASSQAKNIQYF. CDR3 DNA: TGCGCCAGCAGCCAAGCGAAAAACATTCAGTACTTC.

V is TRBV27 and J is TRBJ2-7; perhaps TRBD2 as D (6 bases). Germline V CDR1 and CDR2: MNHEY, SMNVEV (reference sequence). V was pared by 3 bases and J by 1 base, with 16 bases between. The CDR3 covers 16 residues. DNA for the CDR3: TGTGCCAGCAGTTTCATCTGGAGGGGAGTTTCCTACGAGCAGTACGTC. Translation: CASSFIWRGVSYEQYV.

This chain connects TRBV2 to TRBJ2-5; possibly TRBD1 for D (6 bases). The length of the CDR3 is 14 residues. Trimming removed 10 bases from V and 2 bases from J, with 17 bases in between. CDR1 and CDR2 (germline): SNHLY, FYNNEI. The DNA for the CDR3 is TGTGCCATAATACAGGGTGGGGAACAAGAGACCCAGTACTTC. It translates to CAIIQGGEQETQYF.